Reported below is one T cell receptor beta chain. In the original workflow: For nucleated cells, counts were estimated from reference gene primer amplification. The data were produced by immunoSEQ multiplex PCR, yet TCRdb's version contains in-frame clones alone and is incomplete. For V, J and clone size, that table is used; D and trimming come from the DNA. The sample records 70,000 to 100,000 clones, about 70% being singletons. The sample originates from a study of blood T cell repertoires in COVID-19. For the study at large: Samples of COVID-19 (acute and convalescent) were obtained from the United States, Italy and Spain. The analysed material was cDNA or gDNA that came from T cells, B-cell-depleted T cells, or PBMCs.

Germline V gene sequence: CDR1 SNHLY, CDR2 FYNNEI. This CDR3 contains 15 residues. V lost 5 bases and J 5 bases, leaving 18 bases between the germline ends. Material: peripheral blood. The chain couples TRBV2 to TRBJ2-5, with D tentatively TRBD2 (6 bases). The clonotype comes from a woman between 55 and 75 years old in a cohort sampled during active or convalescent COVID-19. In DNA, the CDR3 is TGTGCCAGCAGTATCCGGGACTCTCCCGCCGAGACCCAGTACTTC. Translation: CASSIRDSPAETQYF. The variable domain in full, completed from reference TRBV2 and TRBJ2-5, reads EPEVTQTPSHQVTQMGQEVILRCVPISNHLYFYWYRQILGQKVEFLVSFYNNEISEKSEIFDDQFSVERPDGSNFTLKIRSTKLEDSAMYFCASSIRDSPAETQYFGPGTRLLVL.